A selection of T cell receptor beta chains follows, all from one sample in a study of early T cells in non-severe SARS-CoV-2 infection. TCRdb processed the 5' RACE reads anew with MiXCR; each CDR3 protein has one entry. Among some 77,000 distinct CDR3 sequences listed, roughly a sixth were seen once. The sample consisted of whole blood. The receptors were sampled from an adult who was a healthcare worker with PCR-confirmed SARS-CoV-2 infection or an uninfected control (not recorded which). Both conserved end residues are part of each CDR3. A D gene is named only where the DNA matches it firmly. Part of the rows lack a size; the others show once, few, many or a class for expanded clones.

D | size | J | V | CDR3 | DNA
- | few | TRBJ2-1 | TRBV20-1 | CSARDSDYNEQFF | TGCAGTGCTAGAGATAGCGACTACAATGAGCAGTTCTTC
TRBD2 | - | TRBJ2-3 | TRBV6-5 | CASRLGLAPTDTQYF | TGTGCCAGCAGGCTAGGACTAGCTCCCACAGATACGCAGTATTTT
- | - | TRBJ2-6 | TRBV12-3/TRBV12-4 | CASSQVPGANVLTF | TGTGCCAGCAGCCAAGTCCCTGGGGCCAACGTCCTGACTTTC
- | - | TRBJ2-2 | TRBV3-1 | CASSQIPASTGELFF | TGTGCCAGCAGCCAAATACCGGCTTCGACCGGGGAGCTGTTTTTT
- | medium-sized | TRBJ2-3 | TRBV7-8 | CASSRTPDTQYF | TGTGCCAGCAGCCGAACCCCAGATACGCAGTATTTT
- | few | TRBJ2-7 | TRBV7-2 | CASSLDLSIYEQYF | TGTGCCAGCAGCTTAGATCTGAGCATCTACGAGCAGTACTTC
TRBD1 | few | TRBJ2-6 | TRBV5-1 | CASSLRTGLGSGANVLTF | TGCGCCAGCAGCCTTCGGACAGGGTTAGGCTCTGGGGCCAACGTCCTGACTTTC
TRBD1 | - | TRBJ1-1 | TRBV3-1 | CASSVRQGRISMNTEAFF | TGTGCCAGCAGCGTAAGACAGGGCCGTATTAGCATGAACACTGAAGCTTTCTTT
TRBD1 | - | TRBJ2-1 | TRBV4-1 | CASSHRQGNEQFF | TGCGCCAGCAGCCATAGACAGGGAAATGAGCAGTTCTTC
- | - | TRBJ2-7 | TRBV10-2 | CASSESTAYEQYF | TGCGCCAGCAGTGAGTCGACGGCCTACGAGCAGTACTTC
TRBD2 | - | TRBJ2-7 | TRBV6-1 | CASSPMTSGGPGEQYF | TGTGCCAGCAGTCCGATGACTAGCGGGGGGCCGGGGGAGCAGTACTTC
TRBD1 | - | TRBJ2-7 | TRBV3-1 | CASSHSGTGNEQYF | TGTGCCAGCAGCCACTCTGGGACAGGGAACGAGCAGTACTTC
- | few | TRBJ2-4 | TRBV12-3/TRBV12-4 | CASVTAGRDGVKNIQYF | TGTGCCAGCGTAACGGCGGGGCGGGACGGAGTCAAAAACATTCAGTACTTC
- | - | TRBJ1-1 | TRBV30 | CAWTTMNTEAFF | TGTGCCTGGACGACCATGAACACTGAAGCTTTCTTT
- | - | TRBJ2-7 | TRBV11-2 | CASSLEPEEEQYF | TGTGCCAGCAGCTTAGAGCCCGAGGAGGAGCAGTACTTC
TRBD2 | few | TRBJ2-1 | TRBV20-1 | CSAPRLAVSYNEQFF | TGCAGTGCTCCCCGACTAGCGGTCTCCTACAATGAGCAGTTCTTC
TRBD2 | - | TRBJ2-1 | TRBV20-1 | CSARSSGRGEQFF | TGCAGTGCTAGATCTAGCGGGAGAGGGGAGCAGTTCTTC
TRBD2 | - | TRBJ2-5 | TRBV20-1 | CSADGLAGGMQETQYF | TGCAGTGCGGACGGACTAGCGGGGGGGATGCAAGAGACCCAGTACTTC
TRBD2 | few | TRBJ2-2 | TRBV3-1 | CASSQGLAAPLNTGELFF | TGTGCCAGCAGCCAAGGACTAGCGGCCCCCTTAAACACCGGGGAGCTGTTTTTT
- | - | TRBJ1-5 | TRBV2 | CASRAPASNQPQHF | TGTGCCAGCCGGGCACCCGCTAGCAATCAGCCCCAGCATTTT
- | few | TRBJ2-6 | TRBV15 | CATSRVTGPPGANVLTF | TGTGCCACCAGCAGGGTGACAGGCCCTCCCGGGGCCAACGTCCTGACTTTC
TRBD2 | few | TRBJ2-1 | TRBV5-4 | CASSFSGRSYNEQFF | TGTGCCAGCAGCTTTAGCGGGAGATCATACAATGAGCAGTTCTTC
TRBD1 | few | TRBJ2-5 | TRBV28 | CASSSFGQGQETQYF | TGTGCCAGCAGTTCGTTTGGACAGGGGCAAGAGACCCAGTACTTC
TRBD2 | - | TRBJ2-7 | TRBV20-1 | CSARDVTSGRPRF | TGCAGTGCTAGAGATGTGACTAGCGGGAGACCCCGCTTC
TRBD1 | many | TRBJ1-4 | TRBV7-8 | CASSQDRVHEKLFF | TGTGCCAGCAGCCAGGACAGGGTTCATGAAAAACTGTTTTTT
TRBD2 | - | TRBJ2-7 | TRBV6-6 | CASGEAGGNYEQYF | TGTGCCAGCGGAGAAGCGGGAGGAAACTACGAGCAGTACTTC
TRBD2 | few | TRBJ2-5 | TRBV13 | CASSWTSGVETQYF | TGTGCCAGCAGCTGGACTAGCGGGGTAGAGACCCAGTACTTC
TRBD2 | few | TRBJ2-3 | TRBV7-9 | CASSPFPILAGHTDTQYF | TGTGCCAGCAGCCCGTTTCCCATACTAGCGGGACACACAGATACGCAGTATTTT
- | few | TRBJ1-1 | TRBV5-4 | CASRAGDSEAFF | TGTGCCAGCAGGGCAGGCGATTCTGAAGCTTTCTTT
TRBD2 | - | TRBJ2-7 | TRBV10-3 | CAISEFASGTPYEQYF | TGTGCCATCAGTGAGTTTGCTAGCGGGACTCCCTACGAGCAGTACTTC
- | few | TRBJ2-7 | TRBV12-3/TRBV12-4 | CASVQGTVQYF | TGTGCCAGCGTCCAAGGTACGGTGCAGTACTTC
TRBD2 | - | TRBJ2-2 | TRBV2 | CASSESASGGLNTGELFF | TGTGCCAGCAGTGAGAGCGCTAGCGGGGGCCTTAACACCGGGGAGCTGTTTTTT
- | - | TRBJ1-5 | TRBV9 | CASSVGAVSQPQHF | TGTGCCAGCAGCGTAGGGGCAGTCTCGCAGCCCCAGCATTTT
- | few | TRBJ2-2 | TRBV3-1 | CASSQGSAGTGELFF | TGTGCCAGCAGCCAAGGTTCGGCGGGAACCGGGGAGCTGTTTTTT
- | - | TRBJ1-3 | TRBV5-1 | CASSFGAKTQSSGNTIYF | TGCGCCAGCAGCTTCGGGGCAAAAACTCAGAGCTCTGGAAACACCATATATTTT
TRBD1 | - | TRBJ1-1 | TRBV6-1 | CASSDRGRENTEAFF | TGTGCCAGCAGTGACAGGGGGCGGGAGAACACTGAAGCTTTCTTT
- | - | TRBJ2-3 | TRBV10-2 | CASGGGVRTDTQYF | TGCGCCAGCGGGGGCGGGGTACGCACAGATACGCAGTATTTT
TRBD1 | - | TRBJ1-4 | TRBV12-3/TRBV12-4 | CASRETGSKNEKLFF | TGTGCCAGCAGGGAGACAGGGAGCAAAAATGAAAAACTGTTTTTT
TRBD2 | few | TRBJ2-3 | TRBV20-1 | CSAVTSGNAADTQYF | TGCAGTGCTGTGACTAGCGGGAATGCGGCAGATACGCAGTATTTT
- | - | TRBJ2-3 | TRBV14 | CASSQGGWDTQYF | TGTGCCAGCAGCCAAGGAGGGTGGGATACGCAGTATTTT
- | few | TRBJ1-5 | TRBV10-3 | CAISEERPGGNQPQHF | TGTGCCATCAGTGAGGAGCGGCCAGGAGGAAATCAGCCCCAGCATTTT
- | - | TRBJ2-7 | TRBV2 | CASSEGIGGLQQYF | TGTGCCAGCAGTGAAGGAATCGGGGGCTTGCAACAGTACTTC
TRBD2 | - | TRBJ2-5 | TRBV11-2 | CASSLDPLAGAETQYF | TGTGCCAGCAGCTTAGATCCTCTAGCGGGGGCTGAGACCCAGTACTTC
TRBD2 | few | TRBJ2-1 | TRBV20-1 | CSARDRPSGRAKSYNEQFF | TGCAGTGCTAGAGATCGTCCTAGCGGGAGGGCCAAGTCCTACAATGAGCAGTTCTTC